This T cell receptor beta chain is from a study of blood T cell repertoires in COVID-19. Study details: T cells, B-cell-depleted T cells, or PBMCs supplied cDNA or gDNA.

TCRdb keeps only in-frame clones here, not all; method: immunoSEQ multiplex PCR. This sample has approximately 190,000 clones, with about 80% found just once. The sequenced sample was peripheral blood. The clonotype was recovered from a human donor with acute or convalescent COVID-19. The donor label of this sample is uncertain.

The CDR3 sequence is CASSSLADSYEQYF. DNA for the CDR3: TGTGCCAGCAGTTCATTGGCGGATTCCTACGAGCAGTACTTC. The V and J genes are TRBV27 and TRBJ2-7; D is unresolved. Per the germline V gene, CDR1 is MNHEY and CDR2 is SMNVEV (reference sequence). V was trimmed by 4 bases and J by 1 base, leaving 11 bases between them. The CDR3 contains 14 residues.